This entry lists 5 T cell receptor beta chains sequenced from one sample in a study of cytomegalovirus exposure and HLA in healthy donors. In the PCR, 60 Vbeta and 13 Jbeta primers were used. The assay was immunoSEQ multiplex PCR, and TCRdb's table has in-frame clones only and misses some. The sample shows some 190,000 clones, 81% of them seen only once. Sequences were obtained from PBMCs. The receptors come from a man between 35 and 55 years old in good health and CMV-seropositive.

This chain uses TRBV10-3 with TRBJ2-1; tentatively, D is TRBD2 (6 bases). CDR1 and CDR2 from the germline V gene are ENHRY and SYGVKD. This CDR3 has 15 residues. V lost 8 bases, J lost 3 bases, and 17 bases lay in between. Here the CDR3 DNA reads TGTGCCATCGGTTTGAGGGGACTGGGCTACAATGAGCAGTTCTTC. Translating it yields CAIGLRGLGYNEQFF.

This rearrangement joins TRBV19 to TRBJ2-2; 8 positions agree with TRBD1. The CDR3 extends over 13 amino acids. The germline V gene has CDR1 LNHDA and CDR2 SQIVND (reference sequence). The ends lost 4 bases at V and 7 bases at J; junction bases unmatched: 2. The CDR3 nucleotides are TGTGCCAGTAGTACCAGGGGGCGCGGGGAGCTGTTTTTT. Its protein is CASSTRGRGELFF.

The CDR3 spells CASSLSAGDGEKLFF. The CDR3 coding sequence is TGCGCCAGCAGCTTGAGTGCAGGGGACGGAGAAAAACTGTTTTTT. This chain uses TRBV5-1 with TRBJ1-4; a possible D gene is TRBD1 (6 bases). This CDR3 spans 15 amino acids. Germline-derived CDR1 and CDR2 are SGHRS and YFSETQ. V lost 1 base, J lost 8 bases, and 15 bases lay in between.

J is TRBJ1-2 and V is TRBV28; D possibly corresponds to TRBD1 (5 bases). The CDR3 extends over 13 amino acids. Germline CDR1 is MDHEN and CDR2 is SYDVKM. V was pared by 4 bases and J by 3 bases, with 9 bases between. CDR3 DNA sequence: TGTGCCAGCAGTTCGGGGGGAGACTATGGCTACACCTTC. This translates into CASSSGGDYGYTF.

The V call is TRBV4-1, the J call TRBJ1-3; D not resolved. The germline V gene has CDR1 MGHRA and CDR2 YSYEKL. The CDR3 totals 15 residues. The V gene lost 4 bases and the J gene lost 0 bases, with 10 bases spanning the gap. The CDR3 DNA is TGCGCCAGCAGCCTCGACACGAGCTCTGGAAACACCATATATTTT. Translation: CASSLDTSSGNTIYF.